This T cell receptor beta chain was captured by sequencing in a study of cytomegalovirus exposure and HLA in healthy donors. Whole-study context: Most genotyped donors, approximately 77% of fewer than 400, had Caucasian-associated genetic ancestry. Overall study findings and caveats: Reports described diagnosis of cytomegalovirus status by the classifier as highly specific and sensitive. An analysis done earlier found most TCR beta V segments productive about 87% or about 30% of the time. Later, TCR association rates were found to vary by HLA locus, highest for DRB1 and lowest for HLA-C.

Germline loops: CDR1 LNHDA, CDR2 SQIVND (reference sequence). The V segment lost 5 bases and the J segment 0 bases; nucleotides outside the gene matches: 7. This CDR3 has 17 residues. PCR involved 60 Vbeta and 13 Jbeta primers. Sequencing was performed with immunoSEQ multiplex PCR; in TCRdb, only in-frame clones are kept and a portion is missing. The sample carries 100,000 to 150,000 clones, roughly 79% recorded once. About this clone itself: As yet, its antigen is unknown.

The TCR sequence derives from a woman younger than 35 in good health and CMV-seronegative. V and J are TRBV19 and TRBJ1-3; 10 bases map to TRBD1. The material sequenced was PBMCs. CDR3 nucleotides: TGTGCCAGTAGTCCCCGACAGGGGGCCTCCTCTGGAAACACCATATATTTT. It yields the protein CASSPRQGASSGNTIYF.